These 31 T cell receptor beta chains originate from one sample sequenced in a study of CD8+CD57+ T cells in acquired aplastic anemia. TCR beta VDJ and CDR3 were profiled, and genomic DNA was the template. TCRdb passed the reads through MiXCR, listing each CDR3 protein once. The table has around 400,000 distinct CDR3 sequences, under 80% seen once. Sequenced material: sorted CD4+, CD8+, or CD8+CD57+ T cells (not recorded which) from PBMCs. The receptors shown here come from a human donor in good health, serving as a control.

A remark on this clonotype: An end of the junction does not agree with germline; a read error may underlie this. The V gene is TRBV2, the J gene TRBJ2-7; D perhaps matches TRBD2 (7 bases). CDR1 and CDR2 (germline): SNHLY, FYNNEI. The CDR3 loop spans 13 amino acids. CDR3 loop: CASSGARGEQLYF. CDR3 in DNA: TGTGCTAGCAGCGGGGCCAGGGGAGAACAGCTCTACTTC.

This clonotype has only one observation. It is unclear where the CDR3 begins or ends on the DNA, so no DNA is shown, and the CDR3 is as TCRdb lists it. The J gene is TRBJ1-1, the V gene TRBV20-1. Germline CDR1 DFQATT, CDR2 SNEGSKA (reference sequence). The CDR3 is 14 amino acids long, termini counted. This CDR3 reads CSATSGRTGLGAFF.

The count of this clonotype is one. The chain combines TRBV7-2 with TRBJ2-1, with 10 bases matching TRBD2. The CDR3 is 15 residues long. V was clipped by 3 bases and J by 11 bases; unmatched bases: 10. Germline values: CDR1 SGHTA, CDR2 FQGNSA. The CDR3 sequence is CASSLRLAGARKQFF. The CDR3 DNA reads TGTGCCAGCAGCTTGCGACTAGCGGGCGCAAGAAAGCAGTTCTTC.

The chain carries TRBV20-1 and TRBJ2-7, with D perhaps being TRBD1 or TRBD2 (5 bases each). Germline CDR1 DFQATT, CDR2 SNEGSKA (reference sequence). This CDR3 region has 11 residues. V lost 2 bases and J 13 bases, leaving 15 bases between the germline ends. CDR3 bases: TGCAGTGCTAGACGGGGCAGGGAGAGTTACTTC. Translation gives CSARRGRESYF.

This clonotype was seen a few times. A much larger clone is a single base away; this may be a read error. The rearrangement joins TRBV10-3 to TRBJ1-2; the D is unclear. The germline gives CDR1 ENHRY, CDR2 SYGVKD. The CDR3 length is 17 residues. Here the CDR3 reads CASSYDSSFNSLYGYTF. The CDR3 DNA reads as TGTGCCAGCAGTTACGATAGTAGTTTCAACAGCCTCTATGGCTACACCTTC.

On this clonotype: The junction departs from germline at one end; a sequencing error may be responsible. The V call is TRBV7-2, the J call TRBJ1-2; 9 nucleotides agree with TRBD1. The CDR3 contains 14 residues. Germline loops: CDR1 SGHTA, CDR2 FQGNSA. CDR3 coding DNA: TGTGCCAGCAGACAGGGGACAGGGAGGGCTGCTTTCTTTTTC. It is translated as CASRQGTGRAAFFF.

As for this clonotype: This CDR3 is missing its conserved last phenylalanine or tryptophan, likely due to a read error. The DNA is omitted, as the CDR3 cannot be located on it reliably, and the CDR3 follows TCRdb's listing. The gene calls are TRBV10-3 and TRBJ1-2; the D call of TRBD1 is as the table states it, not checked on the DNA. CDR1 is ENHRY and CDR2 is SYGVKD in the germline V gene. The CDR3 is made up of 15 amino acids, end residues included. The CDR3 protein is CASLPHGDTNYFFTL.

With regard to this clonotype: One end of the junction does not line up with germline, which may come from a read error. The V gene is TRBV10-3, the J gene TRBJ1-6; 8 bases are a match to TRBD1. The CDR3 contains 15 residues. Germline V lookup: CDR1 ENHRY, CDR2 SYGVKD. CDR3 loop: CAIRDGQGWAEPLHF. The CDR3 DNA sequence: TGTGCCATCAGGGATGGACAGGGATGGGCTGAACCCCTCCATTTT.

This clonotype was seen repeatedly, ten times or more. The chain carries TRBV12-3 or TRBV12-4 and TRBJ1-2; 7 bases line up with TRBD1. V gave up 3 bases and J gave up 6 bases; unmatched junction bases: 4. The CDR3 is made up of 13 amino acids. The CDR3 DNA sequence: TGTGCCAGCAGTTTTAACAGGGGTGATGGCTACACCTTC. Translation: CASSFNRGDGYTF.

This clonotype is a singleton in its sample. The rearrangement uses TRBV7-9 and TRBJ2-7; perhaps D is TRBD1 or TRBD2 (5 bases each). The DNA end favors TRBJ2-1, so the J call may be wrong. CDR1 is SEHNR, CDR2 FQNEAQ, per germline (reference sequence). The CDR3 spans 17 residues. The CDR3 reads CASSLAPAGTKYNEQFF. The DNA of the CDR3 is TGTGCCAGCAGCTTAGCCCCAGCAGGGACGAAGTACAATGAGCAGTTCTTC.

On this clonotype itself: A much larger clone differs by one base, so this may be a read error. Here the CDR3 DNA reads TGTGCCAGTAGTATCTGGGGACAGGGGGTGGGAGAGCAGTTCTTC. Its protein is CASSIWGQGVGEQFF. The rearrangement joins TRBV19 to TRBJ2-1, with TRBD1 matching 11 bases. Germline V lookup: CDR1 LNHDA, CDR2 SQIVND (reference sequence). This CDR3 is built from 15 residues. Trimming took 3 bases from V and 10 from J; bases not matched to a gene: 8.

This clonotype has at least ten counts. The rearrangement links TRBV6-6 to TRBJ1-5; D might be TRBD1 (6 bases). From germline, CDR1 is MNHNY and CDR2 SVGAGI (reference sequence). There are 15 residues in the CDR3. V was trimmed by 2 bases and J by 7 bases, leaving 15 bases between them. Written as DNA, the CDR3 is TGTGCCAGCAGTTACCCCGGCAGGGGCGGGCAGCCCCAGCATTTT. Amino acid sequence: CASSYPGRGGQPQHF.

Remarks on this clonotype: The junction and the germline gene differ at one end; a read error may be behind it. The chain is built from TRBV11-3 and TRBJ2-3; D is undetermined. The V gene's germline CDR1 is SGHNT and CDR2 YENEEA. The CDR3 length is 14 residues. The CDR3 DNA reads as TGCGCCAGCAACGCCACGGATTACTCAGATACGCAGTATTTT. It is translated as CASNATDYSDTQYF.

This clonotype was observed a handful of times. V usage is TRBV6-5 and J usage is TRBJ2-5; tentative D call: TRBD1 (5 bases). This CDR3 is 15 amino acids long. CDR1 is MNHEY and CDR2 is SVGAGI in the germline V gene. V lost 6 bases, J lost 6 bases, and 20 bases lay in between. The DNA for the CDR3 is TGTGCCAGCAGCCCTCGAGACAGAGACCGTCAGACCCAGTACTTC. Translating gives CASSPRDRDRQTQYF.

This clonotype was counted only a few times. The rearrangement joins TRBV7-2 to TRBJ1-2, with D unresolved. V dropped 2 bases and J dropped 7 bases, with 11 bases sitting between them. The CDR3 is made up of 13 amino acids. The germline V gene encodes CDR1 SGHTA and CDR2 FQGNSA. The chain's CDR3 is CASSLRPAGGYTF. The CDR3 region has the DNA TGTGCCAGCAGCTTACGACCGGCGGGTGGCTACACCTTC.

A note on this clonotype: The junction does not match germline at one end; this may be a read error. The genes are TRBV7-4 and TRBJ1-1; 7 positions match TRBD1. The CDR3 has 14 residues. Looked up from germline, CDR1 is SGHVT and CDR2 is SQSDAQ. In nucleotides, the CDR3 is TGTGCCAACACAGGGGACCAGAGCACCTACGAAGCTTACTTT. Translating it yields CANTGDQSTYEAYF.

The CDR3 protein is CASSFPSGTGTEAFF. Written as DNA, the CDR3 is TGTGCCAGCAGCTTCCCATCCGGGACTGGGACTGAAGCTTTCTTT. This rearrangement joins TRBV7-9 to TRBJ1-1; D is possibly TRBD1 (5 bases). V lost 3 bases and J 5 bases, leaving 16 bases between the germline ends. Germline V CDR1 and CDR2: SEHNR, FQNEAQ (reference sequence). The CDR3 runs 15 residues. The entire variable domain, with the rest obtained from reference TRBV7-9 and TRBJ1-1, is as follows: DTGVSQNPRHKITKRGQNVTFRCDPISEHNRLYWYRQTLGQGPEFLTYFQNEAQLEKSRLLSDRFSAERPKGSFSTLEIQRTEQGDSAMYLCASSFPSGTGTEAFFGQGTRLTVV.

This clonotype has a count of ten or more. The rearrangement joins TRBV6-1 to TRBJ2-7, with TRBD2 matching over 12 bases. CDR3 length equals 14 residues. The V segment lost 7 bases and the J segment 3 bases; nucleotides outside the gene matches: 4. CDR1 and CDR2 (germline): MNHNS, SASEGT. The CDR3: CASTTSGGHYEQYF. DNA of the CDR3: TGTGCCAGCACCACTAGCGGGGGGCACTACGAGCAGTACTTC.

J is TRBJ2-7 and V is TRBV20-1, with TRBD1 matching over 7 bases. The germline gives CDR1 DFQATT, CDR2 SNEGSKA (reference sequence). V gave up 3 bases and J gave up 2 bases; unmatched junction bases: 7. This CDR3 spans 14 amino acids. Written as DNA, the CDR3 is TGCAGTGCTAGCCGAGACAGGGTACCCTACGAGCAGTACTTC. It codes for CSASRDRVPYEQYF.

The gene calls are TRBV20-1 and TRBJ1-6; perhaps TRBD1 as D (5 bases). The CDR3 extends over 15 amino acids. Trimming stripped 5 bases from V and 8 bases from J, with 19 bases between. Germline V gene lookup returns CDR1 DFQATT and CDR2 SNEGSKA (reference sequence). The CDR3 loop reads CSARSQGTSHSPLHF. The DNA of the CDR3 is TGCAGTGCTCGCTCCCAAGGGACGTCTCATTCACCCCTCCACTTT.

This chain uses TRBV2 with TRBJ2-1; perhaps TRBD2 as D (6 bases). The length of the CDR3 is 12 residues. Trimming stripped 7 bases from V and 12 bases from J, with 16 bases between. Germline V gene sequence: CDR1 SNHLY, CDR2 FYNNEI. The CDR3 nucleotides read TGTGCCAGCACCATAGATTGGGACTTGCAGTTCTTC. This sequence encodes CASTIDWDLQFF.

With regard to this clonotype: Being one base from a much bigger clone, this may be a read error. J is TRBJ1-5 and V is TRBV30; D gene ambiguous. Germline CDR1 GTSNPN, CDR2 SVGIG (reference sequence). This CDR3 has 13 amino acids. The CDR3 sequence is CAWAEYSNQPQNF. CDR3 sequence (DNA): TGTGCCTGGGCAGAGTATAGCAATCAGCCCCAGAATTTT.

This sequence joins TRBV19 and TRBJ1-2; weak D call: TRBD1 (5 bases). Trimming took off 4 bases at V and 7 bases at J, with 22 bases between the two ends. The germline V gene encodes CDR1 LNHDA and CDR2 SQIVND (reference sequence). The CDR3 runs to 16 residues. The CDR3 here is CASSKAVSGGSRGYTF. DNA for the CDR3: TGTGCCAGTAGTAAGGCTGTCAGTGGGGGATCGCGTGGCTACACCTTC.

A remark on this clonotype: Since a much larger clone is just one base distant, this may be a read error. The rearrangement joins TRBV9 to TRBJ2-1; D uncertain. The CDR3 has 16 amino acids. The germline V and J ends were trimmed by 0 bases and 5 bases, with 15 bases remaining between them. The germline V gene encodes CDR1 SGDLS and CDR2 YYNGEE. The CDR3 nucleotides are TGTGCCAGCAGCGTAGGTTTTAGTGGGGTGGACAATGAGCAGTTCTTC. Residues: CASSVGFSGVDNEQFF.

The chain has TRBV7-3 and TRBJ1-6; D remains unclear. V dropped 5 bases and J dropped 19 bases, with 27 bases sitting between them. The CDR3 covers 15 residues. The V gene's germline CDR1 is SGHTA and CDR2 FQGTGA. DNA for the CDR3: TGTGCCAGCAGCAGAGATGTTCCCGGCGGCTCCCGCGAGCACTTT. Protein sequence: CASSRDVPGGSREHF.

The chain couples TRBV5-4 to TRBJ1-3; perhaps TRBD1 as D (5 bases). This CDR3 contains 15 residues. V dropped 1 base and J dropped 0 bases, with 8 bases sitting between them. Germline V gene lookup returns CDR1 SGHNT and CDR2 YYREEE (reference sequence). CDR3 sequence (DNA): TGTGCCAGCAGCTTGCGACAGTGCTCTGGAAACACCATATATTTT. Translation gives CASSLRQCSGNTIYF.

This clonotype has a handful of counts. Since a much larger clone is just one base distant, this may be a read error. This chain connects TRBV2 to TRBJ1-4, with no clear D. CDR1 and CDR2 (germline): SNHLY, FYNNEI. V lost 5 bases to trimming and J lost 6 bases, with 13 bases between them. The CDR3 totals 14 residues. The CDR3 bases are TGTGCCAGCAGTTATTCCAGAGGCGATGAAAAACTGTTTTTT. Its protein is CASSYSRGDEKLFF.

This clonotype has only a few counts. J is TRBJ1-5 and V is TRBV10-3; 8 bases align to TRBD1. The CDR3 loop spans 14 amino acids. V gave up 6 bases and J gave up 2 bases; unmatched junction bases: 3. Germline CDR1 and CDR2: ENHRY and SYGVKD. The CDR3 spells CAISTDRGNQPQHF. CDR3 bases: TGTGCCATCAGCACGGACAGGGGCAATCAGCCCCAGCATTTT.

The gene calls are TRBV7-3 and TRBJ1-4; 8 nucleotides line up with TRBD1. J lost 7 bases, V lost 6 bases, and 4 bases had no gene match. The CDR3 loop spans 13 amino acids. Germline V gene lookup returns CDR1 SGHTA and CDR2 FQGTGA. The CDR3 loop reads CASRLQGGEKLFF. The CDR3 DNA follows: TGTGCCAGCAGGCTACAGGGGGGTGAAAAACTGTTTTTT. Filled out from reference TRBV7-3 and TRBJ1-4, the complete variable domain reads GAGVSQTPSNKVTEKGKYVELRCDPISGHTALYWYRQSLGQGPEFLIYFQGTGAADDSGLPNDRFFAVRPEGSVSTLKIQRTERGDSAVYLCASRLQGGEKLFFGSGTQLSVL.

Here the CDR3 DNA reads TGTGCCAGCAGCTTGAGGCAGCCCGGCGAGCAGTACTTC. Translation gives CASSLRQPGEQYF. V gene TRBV7-2 combines with J gene TRBJ2-7; D remains unclear. There are 13 residues in the CDR3. Between the trimmed V and J ends, which lost 3 bases and 6 bases, there was a span of 12 bases. CDR1 is SGHTA and CDR2 is FQGNSA in the germline V gene.

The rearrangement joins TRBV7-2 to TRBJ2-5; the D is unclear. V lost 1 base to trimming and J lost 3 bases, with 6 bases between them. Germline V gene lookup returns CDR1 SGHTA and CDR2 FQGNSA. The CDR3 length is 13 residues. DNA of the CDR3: TGTGCCAGCAGCTTAGGGGCTAAAGAGACCCAGTACTTC. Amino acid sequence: CASSLGAKETQYF.